This T cell receptor beta chain was sequenced in a study of cytomegalovirus exposure and HLA in healthy donors. Study-level points and caveats: Later analysis identified a missense DCLRE1C variant that was linked to TCR beta V- and J-gene trimming.

Turning to this clone: The antigen remains undetermined.

The PCR used 60 Vbeta and 13 Jbeta primers. Some clones are missing from TCRdb's copy, which holds only in-frame ones; the method was immunoSEQ multiplex PCR. Of approximately 190,000 clones listed, roughly 85% are singletons. The V gene's germline CDR1 is MNHEY and CDR2 SVGAGI. The CDR3 loop spans 15 amino acids. V was clipped by 6 bases and J by 5 bases, with 19 bases between them. While unrecorded immune exposures were likely, the donors were nominally healthy when sampled. Specimen: PBMCs. V usage is TRBV6-5 and J usage is TRBJ1-1; D remains unclear. The sequence was collected from a woman under 30 in good health and CMV-seronegative. The CDR3 reads CASRDPLMGETEAFF. CDR3 in DNA: TGTGCCAGCAGGGACCCACTCATGGGAGAAACTGAAGCTTTCTTT.